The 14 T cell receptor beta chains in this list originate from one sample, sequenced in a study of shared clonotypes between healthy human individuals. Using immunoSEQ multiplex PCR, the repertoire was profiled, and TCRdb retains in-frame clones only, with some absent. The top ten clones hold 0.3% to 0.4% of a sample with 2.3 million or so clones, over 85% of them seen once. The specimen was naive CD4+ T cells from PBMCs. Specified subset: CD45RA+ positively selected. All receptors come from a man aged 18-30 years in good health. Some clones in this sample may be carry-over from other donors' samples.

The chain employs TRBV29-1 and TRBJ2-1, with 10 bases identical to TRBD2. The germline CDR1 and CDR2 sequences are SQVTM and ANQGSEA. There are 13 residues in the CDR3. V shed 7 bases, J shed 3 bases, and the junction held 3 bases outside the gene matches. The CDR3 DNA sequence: TGCAGCGCAAGGACTAGCGGCTACAATGAGCAGTTCTTC. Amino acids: CSARTSGYNEQFF.

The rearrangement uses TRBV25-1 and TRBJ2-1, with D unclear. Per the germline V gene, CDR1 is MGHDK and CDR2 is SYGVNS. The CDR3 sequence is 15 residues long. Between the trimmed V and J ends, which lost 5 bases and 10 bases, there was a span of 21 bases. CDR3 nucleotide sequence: TGTGCCAGCAGTCTTGGTGGGGTGGGCGGTACGGAGCAGTTCTTC. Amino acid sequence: CASSLGGVGGTEQFF.

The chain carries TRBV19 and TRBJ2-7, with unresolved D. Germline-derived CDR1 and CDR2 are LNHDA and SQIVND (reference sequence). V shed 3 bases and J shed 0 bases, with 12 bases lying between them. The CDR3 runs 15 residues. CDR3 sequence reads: CASSIDDTSSYEQYF. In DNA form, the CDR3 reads TGTGCCAGTAGTATTGACGACACCAGCTCCTACGAGCAGTACTTC. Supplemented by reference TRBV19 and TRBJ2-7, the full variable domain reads DGGITQSPKYLFRKEGQNVTLSCEQNLNHDAMYWYRQDPGQGLRLIYYSQIVNDFQKGDIAEGYSVSREKKESFPLTVTSAQKNPTAFYLCASSIDDTSSYEQYFGPGTRLTVT.

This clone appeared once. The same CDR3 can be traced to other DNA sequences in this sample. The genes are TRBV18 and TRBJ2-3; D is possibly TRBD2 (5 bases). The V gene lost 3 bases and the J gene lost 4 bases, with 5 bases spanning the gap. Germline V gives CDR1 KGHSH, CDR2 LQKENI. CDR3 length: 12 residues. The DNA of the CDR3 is TGTGCCAGCTCACCCGGGGCAGATACGCAGTATTTT. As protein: CASSPGADTQYF.

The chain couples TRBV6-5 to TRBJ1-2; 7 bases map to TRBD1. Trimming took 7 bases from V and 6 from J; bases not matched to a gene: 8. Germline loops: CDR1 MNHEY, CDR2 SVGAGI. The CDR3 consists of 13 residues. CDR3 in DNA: TGTGCCAGCACCTATCGGGACAGCGATGGCTACACCTTC. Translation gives CASTYRDSDGYTF.

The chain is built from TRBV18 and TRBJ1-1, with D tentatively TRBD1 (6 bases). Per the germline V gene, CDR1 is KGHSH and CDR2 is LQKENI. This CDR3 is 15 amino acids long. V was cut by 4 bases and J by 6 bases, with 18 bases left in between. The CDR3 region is CASSLSAGAEAEAFF. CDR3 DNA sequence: TGTGCCAGCTCACTAAGTGCGGGGGCCGAGGCTGAAGCTTTCTTT.

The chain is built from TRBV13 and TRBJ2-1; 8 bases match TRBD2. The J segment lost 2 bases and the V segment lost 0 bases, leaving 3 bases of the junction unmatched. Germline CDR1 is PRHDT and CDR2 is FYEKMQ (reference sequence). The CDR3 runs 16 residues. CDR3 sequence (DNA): TGTGCCAGCAGCTTAGGCGCGGGACTAGCCTACAATGAGCAGTTCTTC. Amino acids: CASSLGAGLAYNEQFF.

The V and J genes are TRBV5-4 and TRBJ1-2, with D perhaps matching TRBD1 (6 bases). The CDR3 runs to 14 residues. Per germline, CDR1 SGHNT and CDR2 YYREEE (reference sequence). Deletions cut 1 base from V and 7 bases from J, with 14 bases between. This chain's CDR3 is CASSLLGAGGGYTF. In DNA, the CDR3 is TGTGCCAGCAGCTTGCTGGGGGCGGGAGGTGGCTACACCTTC.

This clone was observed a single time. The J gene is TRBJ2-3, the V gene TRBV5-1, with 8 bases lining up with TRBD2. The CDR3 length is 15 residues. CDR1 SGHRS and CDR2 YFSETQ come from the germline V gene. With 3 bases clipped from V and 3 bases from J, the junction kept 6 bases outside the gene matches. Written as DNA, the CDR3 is TGCGCCAGCAGCTACCCGGGACTAGGTACAGATACGCAGTATTTT. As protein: CASSYPGLGTDTQYF.

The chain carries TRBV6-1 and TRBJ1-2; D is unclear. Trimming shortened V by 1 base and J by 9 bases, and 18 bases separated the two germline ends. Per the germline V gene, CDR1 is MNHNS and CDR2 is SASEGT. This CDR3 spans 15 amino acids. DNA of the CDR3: TGTGCCAGCAGTGAAGAATGGGTCCCGACTCGCAGCTACACCTTC. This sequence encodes CASSEEWVPTRSYTF.

The DNA of the CDR3 is TGTGCCAGCAGCTCCGAGACAGGGGAGGGCTACACCTTC. Its protein is CASSSETGEGYTF. The chain links TRBV5-4 to TRBJ1-2; 8 bases fit TRBD1. V was clipped by 3 bases and J by 8 bases; unmatched bases: 6. The V gene's germline CDR1 is SGHNT and CDR2 YYREEE (reference sequence). The CDR3 runs 13 residues.

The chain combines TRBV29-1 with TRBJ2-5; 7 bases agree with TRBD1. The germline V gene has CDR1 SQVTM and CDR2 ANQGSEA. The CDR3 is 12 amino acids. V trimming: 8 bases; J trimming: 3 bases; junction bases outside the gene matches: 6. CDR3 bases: TGCAGCATTGGACAGGCCGAAGAGACCCAGTACTTC. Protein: CSIGQAEETQYF.

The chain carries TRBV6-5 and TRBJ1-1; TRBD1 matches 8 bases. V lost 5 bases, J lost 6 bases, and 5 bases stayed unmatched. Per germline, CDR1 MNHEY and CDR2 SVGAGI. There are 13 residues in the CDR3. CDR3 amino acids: CASSRDRPPEAFF. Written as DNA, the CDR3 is TGTGCCAGCAGTCGGGACAGGCCTCCTGAAGCTTTCTTT.

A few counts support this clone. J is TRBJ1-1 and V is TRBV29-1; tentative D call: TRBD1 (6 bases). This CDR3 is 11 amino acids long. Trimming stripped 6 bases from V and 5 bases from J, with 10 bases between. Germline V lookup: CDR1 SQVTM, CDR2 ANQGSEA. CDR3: CSVHDRTEAFF. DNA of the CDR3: TGCAGCGTCCACGACAGGACTGAAGCTTTCTTT. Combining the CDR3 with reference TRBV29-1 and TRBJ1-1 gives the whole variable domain SAVISQKPSRDICQRGTSLTIQCQVDSQVTMMFWYRQQPGQSLTLIATANQGSEATYESGFVIDKFPISRPNLTFSTLTVSNMSPEDSSIYLCSVHDRTEAFFGQGTRLTVV.